This T cell receptor (beta chain) comes out of a study of OX40 agonist ivuxolimab in advanced cancers. At the level of the study: Enrollees could have had prior anti-PD-1, anti-PD-L1 or anti-CTLA-4 therapy, which about 40% had received.

Findings and caveats of the study: The expanded peripheral T cells' antigen specificity was not determined. By week 6 at 0.1 to 3.0 mg/kg, blood CD4+ and CD8+ T cells had expanded clonally. Expanded clones were, on average, more numerous in CD8+ T cells than in CD4+.

Only in-frame clones appear in the TCRdb table, and some are missing; sequencing was by immunoSEQ multiplex PCR. The table has more than 80,000 clones, 87% seen once. Germline assignment: CDR1 SGHRS and CDR2 YFSETQ. CDR3 length: 14 residues. V trimming: 6 bases; J trimming: 4 bases; junction bases outside the gene matches: 8. With respect to this clone: Antigen: not known.

The sample here was CD4+ or CD8+ T cells sorted from blood, taken in a trial of the OX40 agonist ivuxolimab. This TCR came from an adult with an advanced solid tumor such as melanoma, head and neck, liver or kidney cancer. This chain connects TRBV5-1 to TRBJ2-3; 7 positions match TRBD1. The CDR3 DNA reads as TGCGCCAGCAACCCGACAGGGAGCGCAGATACGCAGTATTTT. The encoded protein is CASNPTGSADTQYF.